This T cell receptor (beta chain) was recorded in a study of T-cell reconstitution after alpha-beta-depleted transplantation in children. A library of TCRbeta sequences, prepared with unique molecular identifiers, was generated. One entry per CDR3 protein, called by TCRdb with MiXCR from the PCR reads. Counted here are a few hundred thousand distinct CDR3 sequences, 13% occurring once; the ten biggest clones make up around 4.5%. Trimming took 3 bases from V and 5 from J, leaving 19 bases between them. CDR3 length equals 16 residues. Germline assignment: CDR1 GTSNPN and CDR2 SVGIG (reference sequence).

The chain joins TRBV30 to TRBJ2-2; a possible D gene is TRBD2 (6 bases). This clonotype originated in a human donor who donated a stem cell graft to a child with Fanconi anemia. The sample here was PBMCs, taken from the stem cell graft. CDR3 sequence reads: CAWRAFGPGRTGELFF. The CDR3 nucleotides are TGTGCCTGGAGGGCGTTTGGGCCAGGGAGGACCGGGGAGCTGTTTTTT.